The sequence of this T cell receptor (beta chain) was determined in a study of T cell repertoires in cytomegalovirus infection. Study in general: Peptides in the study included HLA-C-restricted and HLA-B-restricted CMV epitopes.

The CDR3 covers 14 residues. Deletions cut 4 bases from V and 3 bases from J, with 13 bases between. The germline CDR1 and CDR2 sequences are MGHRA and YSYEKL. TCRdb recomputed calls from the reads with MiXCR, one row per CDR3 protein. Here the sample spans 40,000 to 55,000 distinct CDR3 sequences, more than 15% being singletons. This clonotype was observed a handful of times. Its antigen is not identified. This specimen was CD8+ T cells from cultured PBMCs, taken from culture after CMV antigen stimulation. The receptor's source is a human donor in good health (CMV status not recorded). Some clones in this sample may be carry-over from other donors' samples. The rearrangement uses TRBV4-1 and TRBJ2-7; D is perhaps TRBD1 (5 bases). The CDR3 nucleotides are TGCGCCAGCAGCCCAGACAGCGTTGACTACGAGCAGTACTTC. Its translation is CASSPDSVDYEQYF.